A single sample is the source of the 20 T cell receptor beta chains below, sequenced in a study of spatial heterogeneity in lung cancer (dated by TCRdb to the late 2010s). The study at large found these results: The tumor nonsynonymous mutation count correlated with the number of expanded alpha and beta TCRs within the tumor.

No antigen has been identified for these receptors. Library preparation used 5' RACE. Sequencing was carried out with a NextSeq 500. TCRdb passed the public sequencing reads through fastp at Q25 and MiXCR, retaining productive beta sequences. A single entry per CDR3 protein holds the most common genes and DNA from its merged rows. The sample records around 1,200 distinct CDR3 sequences, less than 20% of which are singletons. Of the sample, around 20% is held by the ten largest clones. The meaning of the sample's time point label: sample taken at primary tumor resection. The source material was lung tumor tissue, sampled at surgery. All receptors come from a male donor with early-stage non-small cell lung cancer.

By share, this clonotype ranks as large. V and J are TRBV24-1 and TRBJ2-3; 9 bases match TRBD2. Germline CDR1 and CDR2: KGHDR and SFDVKD. V lost 9 bases and J lost 1; bases outside the gene matches: 1. The CDR3 extends over 13 amino acids. The CDR3, as DNA: TGTGCCACCGGCGGGAGGGGCACAGATACGCAGTATTTT. Its translation: CATGGRGTDTQYF.

By share, this clonotype ranks as large. The V call is TRBV2, the J call TRBJ1-1; D unclear. The length of the CDR3 is 12 residues. V was cut by 0 bases and J by 11 bases, with 10 bases left in between. Germline loops: CDR1 SNHLY, CDR2 FYNNEI. The CDR3 region is CASSEAKKVAFF. The DNA for the CDR3 is TGTGCCAGCAGTGAAGCAAAAAAGGTTGCTTTCTTT.

In this sample, this clonotype is medium-sized (0.01 to 0.1%). The chain is built from TRBV4-1 and TRBJ2-7; maybe TRBD1 (5 bases). The germline V gene encodes CDR1 MGHRA and CDR2 YSYEKL. The CDR3 has 14 residues. The V end was cut by 7 bases, the J end by 1 base, with 14 bases between. CDR3 DNA sequence: TGCGCCAGCACCTTGGGCCAGGGTTCCTACGAGCAGTACTTC. It yields the protein CASTLGQGSYEQYF.

This clonotype was detected ten times or more. This CDR3 is CASSLEFGGSTGELFF. The DNA of the CDR3 is TGTGCCAGCAGTTTAGAGTTCGGGGGAAGCACCGGGGAGCTGTTTTTT. The chain uses TRBV12-3 or TRBV12-4 and TRBJ2-2, with D possibly being TRBD2 (6 bases). V was clipped by 1 base and J by 4 bases, with 13 bases between them. The CDR3 contains 16 residues.

The table lists this clonotype with a few counts. The chain joins TRBV2 to TRBJ1-5; 7 nucleotides align to TRBD1. The CDR3 is 15 amino acids. Germline CDR1 SNHLY, CDR2 FYNNEI. Unmatched junction bases numbered 6, after V lost 1 base and J lost 6 bases. This CDR3 reads CASSEEAGGGQPQHF. CDR3 bases: TGTGCCAGCAGTGAAGAGGCAGGGGGAGGTCAGCCCCAGCATTTT. Supplemented by reference TRBV2 and TRBJ1-5, the full variable domain reads EPEVTQTPSHQVTQMGQEVILRCVPISNHLYFYWYRQILGQKVEFLVSFYNNEISEKSEIFDDQFSVERPDGSNFTLKIRSTKLEDSAMYFCASSEEAGGGQPQHFGDGTRLSIL.

The CDR3 DNA is TGTGCCAGCAGGGGGGAATACTCTGGGGCCAACGTCCTGACTTTC. It codes for CASRGEYSGANVLTF. The chain is built from TRBV27 and TRBJ2-6, with D tentatively TRBD1 or TRBD2 (5 bases each). Between the trimmed V and J ends, which lost 6 bases and 0 bases, there was a span of 9 bases. Germline lookup yields CDR1 MNHEY and CDR2 SMNVEV (reference sequence). CDR3 length: 15 residues. Drawing the rest from reference TRBV27 and TRBJ2-6, the complete variable domain is EAQVTQNPRYLITVTGKKLTVTCSQNMNHEYMSWYRQDPGLGLRQIYYSMNVEVTDKGDVPEGYKVSRKEKRNFPLILESPSPNQTSLYFCASRGEYSGANVLTFGAGSRLTVL.

This chain uses TRBV4-1 with TRBJ2-7; no firm D call. The germline CDR1 and CDR2 sequences are MGHRA and YSYEKL. The V end was cut by 5 bases, the J end by 2 bases, with 16 bases between. The CDR3 length is 15 residues. The CDR3 sequence is CASSGLAARTYEQYF. For the CDR3, the DNA is TGCGCCAGCAGCGGCTTGGCGGCGAGAACCTACGAGCAGTACTTC.

This clonotype is large. The genes are TRBV11-2 and TRBJ2-1, with D unresolved. V lost 5 bases, J lost 3 bases, and 2 bases lay in between. The CDR3 contains 11 residues. Germline loops: CDR1 SGHAT, CDR2 FQNNGV. As DNA, the CDR3 is TGTGCCAGCAGCGACTACAATGAGCAGTTCTTC. It yields the protein CASSDYNEQFF. The full variable domain, rest sourced from reference TRBV11-2 and TRBJ2-1, is EAGVAQSPRYKIIEKRQSVAFWCNPISGHATLYWYQQILGQGPKLLIQFQNNGVVDDSQLPKDRFSAERLKGVDSTLKIQPAKLEDSAVYLCASSDYNEQFFGPGTRLTVL.

This clonotype ranks as large. The genes are TRBV6-1 and TRBJ2-7, with D possibly TRBD1 on 5 matching bases. The germline CDR1 and CDR2 sequences are MNHNS and SASEGT. Trimming stripped 6 bases from V and 2 bases from J, with 8 bases between. CDR3 length: 12 amino acids. The CDR3 spells CASRDSTYEQYF. CDR3 sequence (DNA): TGTGCCAGCAGAGACAGCACCTACGAGCAGTACTTC.

This clonotype was observed a single time. A read error may be the cause here, since a much bigger clone is one base away. V usage is TRBV11-2 and J usage is TRBJ2-3; TRBD2 matches at 7 bases. Germline CDR1 and CDR2: SGHAT and FQNNGV. Germline trimming cut 5 bases from V and 4 bases from J; bases unmatched to any gene: 12. This CDR3 comprises 16 residues. Here the CDR3 DNA reads TGTGCCAGCAGCCCGTGCGGGGGTAGAATAGCAGATACGCAGTATTTT. This gives the protein CASSPCGGRIADTQYF.

As for this clonotype: Being one base from a much bigger clone, this may be a read error. The chain has TRBV7-8 and TRBJ2-7, with D perhaps being TRBD1 or TRBD2 (5 bases each). The CDR3 spans 14 residues. Germline loops: CDR1 SGHVS, CDR2 FQNEAQ. This CDR3 reads CANSLTGRAAGQYF. As DNA, the CDR3 is TGTGCCAACAGCTTAACGGGACGGGCGGCAGGGCAGTACTTC. Full variable domain (outside the CDR3, taken from reference TRBV7-8 and TRBJ2-7): GAGVSQSPRYKVAKRGQDVALRCDPISGHVSLFWYQQALGQGPEFLTYFQNEAQLDKSGLPSDRFFAERPEGSVSTLKIQRTQQEDSAVYLCANSLTGRAAGQYFGPGTRLTVT.

In its sample, this clonotype is large. The gene calls are TRBV6-6 and TRBJ1-4; D is uncertain. CDR3 length equals 14 residues. Germline V gene data show CDR1 as MNHNY and CDR2 as SVGAGI (reference sequence). V lost 5 bases to trimming and J lost 5 bases, with 12 bases between them. CDR3: CASSHRETNEKLFF. CDR3 DNA sequence: TGTGCCAGCAGTCACCGGGAGACAAATGAAAAACTGTTTTTT.

The chain uses TRBV11-2 and TRBJ2-7; weak D call: TRBD2 (5 bases). Per germline, CDR1 SGHAT and CDR2 FQNNGV. Trimming shortened V by 3 bases and J by 6 bases, and 12 bases separated the two germline ends. The CDR3 spans 13 residues. The CDR3 reads CASSFSEGSEQYF. DNA for the CDR3: TGTGCCAGCAGCTTTAGTGAGGGCTCCGAGCAGTACTTC. Drawing the rest from reference TRBV11-2 and TRBJ2-7, the complete variable domain is EAGVAQSPRYKIIEKRQSVAFWCNPISGHATLYWYQQILGQGPKLLIQFQNNGVVDDSQLPKDRFSAERLKGVDSTLKIQPAKLEDSAVYLCASSFSEGSEQYFGPGTRLTVT.

The chain couples TRBV30 to TRBJ2-1, with 13 nucleotides matching TRBD2. Germline CDR1 and CDR2: GTSNPN and SVGIG (reference sequence). This CDR3 spans 15 amino acids. J lost 4 bases, V lost 4 bases, and 4 bases had no gene match. CDR3 in DNA: TGTGCCTGGACCGGGACTAGCGGGATGTACAATGAGCAGTTCTTC. This codes for CAWTGTSGMYNEQFF.

Relative to its sample, this clonotype is large. The V and J genes are TRBV28 and TRBJ2-1; D is perhaps TRBD2 (6 bases). V was pared by 5 bases and J by 0 bases, with 26 bases between. CDR1 and CDR2 (germline): MDHEN, SYDVKM. There are 20 residues in the CDR3. CDR3 in DNA: TGTGCCAGCAGTCAATTTGTGGATAGCGGAACCTTCCTCTCCTACAATGAGCAGTTCTTC. Translated: CASSQFVDSGTFLSYNEQFF.

This clonotype ranks as medium-sized. The chain carries TRBV10-3 and TRBJ1-6; D remains ambiguous. The V and J ends lost 7 bases and 9 bases respectively, with 13 bases between them. This CDR3 comprises 13 residues. The germline V gene encodes CDR1 ENHRY and CDR2 SYGVKD. The CDR3 sequence is CAIKLDGRSPLHF. CDR3 DNA: TGTGCCATCAAATTGGACGGTCGTTCACCCCTCCACTTT.

V and J are TRBV20-1 and TRBJ2-7; 11 nucleotides align to TRBD2. The length of the CDR3 is 18 residues. The V gene's germline CDR1 is DFQATT and CDR2 SNEGSKA (reference sequence). J was trimmed by 0 bases and V by 5 bases; bases with no gene match: 15. The DNA for the CDR3 is TGCAGTGCTGGATATCTAGCGGGGGGCCTATTAATCTCCTACGAGCAGTACTTC. Translated: CSAGYLAGGLLISYEQYF.

This clonotype turned up a few times. The V and J genes are TRBV14 and TRBJ1-4; D unresolved. The CDR3 loop spans 16 amino acids. Germline lookup yields CDR1 SGHDN and CDR2 FVKESK. V gave up 0 bases and J gave up 8 bases, with 16 bases separating them. The CDR3 coding sequence is TGTGCCAGCAGCCAAGAGGGCTGGGGTCGTCGGGAAAAACTGTTTTTT. The encoded protein is CASSQEGWGRREKLFF.

This clonotype was observed at least ten times. The chain carries TRBV5-6 and TRBJ1-3; D ambiguous. Germline V gives CDR1 SGHDT, CDR2 YYEEEE. This CDR3 contains 15 residues. V dropped 0 bases and J dropped 1 base, with 8 bases sitting between them. The CDR3 nucleotides read TGTGCCAGCAGCTTGGGCAGAGTTTCTGGAAACACCATATATTTT. This codes for CASSLGRVSGNTIYF. Full variable domain (outside the CDR3, taken from reference TRBV5-6 and TRBJ1-3): DAGVTQSPTHLIKTRGQQVTLRCSPKSGHDTVSWYQQALGQGPQFIFQYYEEEERQRGNFPDRFSGHQFPNYSSELNVNALLLGDSALYLCASSLGRVSGNTIYFGEGSWLTVV.

The chain is built from TRBV7-2 and TRBJ2-5; 9 nucleotides line up with TRBD2. This CDR3 is built from 16 residues. V was pared by 1 base and J by 7 bases, with 10 bases of the junction left unmatched. CDR1 SGHTA and CDR2 FQGNSA come from the germline V gene. CDR3 in amino acids: CASSLGWTSAGGTQYF. For the CDR3, the DNA is TGTGCCAGCAGCTTAGGGTGGACTAGCGCGGGGGGGACCCAGTACTTC. Supplemented by reference TRBV7-2 and TRBJ2-5, the full variable domain reads GAGVSQSPSNKVTEKGKDVELRCDPISGHTALYWYRQSLGQGLEFLIYFQGNSAPDKSGLPSDRFSAERTGGSVSTLTIQRTQQEDSAVYLCASSLGWTSAGGTQYFGPGTRLLVL.